Listed below are T cell receptor beta chains from one sample, sequenced in a study of CD8+ T cells in alopecia areata. Some clones are missing from TCRdb's copy, which holds only in-frame ones; the method was immunoSEQ multiplex PCR. Of about 94,000 clones listed, approximately 70% are singletons. This specimen was CD8+ T cells sorted from blood, taken at week 44, from a patient treated with tofacitinib. Source of these receptors: a human donor with alopecia areata. The CDR3 runs from the conserved cysteine through the conserved F or W. Fields, in order: clone size, J gene, D gene, V gene, CDR3 DNA, CDR3 protein. D genes are given only for firm matches. The size entry is marked missing in some rows and otherwise reads once, few, many or a size class.

-,TRBJ2-7,TRBD2,TRBV4-1,TGCGCCAGCAGCCACCGGACTAGCGAATCCTACGAGCAGTACTTC,CASSHRTSESYEQYF
-,TRBJ1-6,TRBD1,TRBV7-9,TGTGCCAGCAGCTCGAAGGCAGGGGGCAATTCACCCCTCCACTTT,CASSSKAGGNSPLHF
-,TRBJ2-3,-,TRBV30,TGTGCCTGGAGCCCAGGAACCTCGGGAGATACGCAGTATTTT,CAWSPGTSGDTQYF
-,TRBJ1-1,TRBD1,TRBV6-5,TGTGCCAGCAGACTAACAGGGGACGGGAACACTGAAGCTTTCTTT,CASRLTGDGNTEAFF
-,TRBJ2-5,-,TRBV29-1,TGCAGCGTTGATTCGCCTGGGGAGGCGTTGGAGACCCAGTACTTC,CSVDSPGEALETQYF
-,TRBJ2-7,TRBD2,TRBV4-3,TGCGCCAGCAGCCAATTTGCGGCTAGCGGCTACGAGCAGTACTTC,CASSQFAASGYEQYF
-,TRBJ2-5,-,TRBV5-6,TGTGCCAGCAGCTTGTTTGTGGGTGAGACCCAGTACTTC,CASSLFVGETQYF
-,TRBJ2-7,-,TRBV11-2,TGTGCCAGCCGCGGGGGCTACTACTCGGAGCAGTACTTC,CASRGGYYSEQYF
-,TRBJ2-7,-,TRBV19,TGTGCCAGTAGTGTCGTCGCGGCTAACGAGCAGTACTTC,CASSVVAANEQYF
-,TRBJ1-4,-,TRBV7-6,TGTGCCAGCAGCCCCGAGACAGCCGGGACACGCCTGTTTTTT,CASSPETAGTRLFF
-,TRBJ2-2,-,TRBV6-5,TGTGCCAGCAGTTGGGGGTCAGGGGAGCTGTTTTTT,CASSWGSGELFF
-,TRBJ2-6,-,TRBV4-3,TGCGCCAGCAGCCAATCTGGGGCCAACGTCCTGACTTTC,CASSQSGANVLTF
once,TRBJ2-7,-,TRBV4-3,TGCGCCAGCAGCCAAGATAGCAGGGAAGGAGAGGGCCACGAGCAGTACTTC,CASSQDSREGEGHEQYF
-,TRBJ2-7,TRBD2,TRBV13,TGTGCCAGCAGCCCTAGCGGGGCCAGCTCCTACGAGCAGTACTTC,CASSPSGASSYEQYF
-,TRBJ1-1,-,TRBV13,TGTGCCAGCAGCTTAGGGCTGAACACTGAAGCTTTCTTT,CASSLGLNTEAFF
-,TRBJ2-4,-,TRBV5-6,TGTGCCAGCAGCTTCGGGGCTGGAGGAGCCATTCAGTACTTC,CASSFGAGGAIQYF
-,TRBJ1-1,TRBD1,TRBV12-5,TGTGCTAGTGGTCCTCCCCAGGGGGCTGTCACTGAAGCTTTCTTT,CASGPPQGAVTEAFF
-,TRBJ2-7,-,TRBV30,TGTGCCTGGCGGGACAAGGGGTCCTACGAGCAGTACTTC,CAWRDKGSYEQYF
-,TRBJ2-3,-,TRBV27,TGTGCCAGCAGTTTATATCGACTTCAAACTAGCACAGATACGCAGTATTTT,CASSLYRLQTSTDTQYF
-,TRBJ2-1,-,TRBV19,TGTGCCAGTAGTATGGACTACAATGAGCAGTTCTTC,CASSMDYNEQFF
-,TRBJ1-4,-,TRBV4-3,TGCGCCAGCAGCCAAGACAGAGTTAATGAAAAACTGTTTTTT,CASSQDRVNEKLFF
few,TRBJ1-1,-,TRBV23-1,TGCGCCAGCAGTCAATCGGATAAGGGGGGAAAGACTGAAGCTTTCTTT,CASSQSDKGGKTEAFF
-,TRBJ2-7,TRBD2,TRBV6-5,TGTGCCAGCAGTTGGGCTAGCGGGACGTACGAGCAGTACTTC,CASSWASGTYEQYF
-,TRBJ2-7,TRBD1,TRBV30,TGTGCCTGGAGCGCGGGACAGGGATACGAGCAGTACTTC,CAWSAGQGYEQYF
-,TRBJ2-7,-,TRBV11-2,TGTGCCAGCAGCTTAGGTCCAGGGACTGCCTACGAGCAGTACTTC,CASSLGPGTAYEQYF
-,TRBJ1-2,-,TRBV6-1,TGTGCCAGCAGTGAGAAGGACTATGGCTACACCTTC,CASSEKDYGYTF
-,TRBJ2-2,TRBD1,TRBV29-1,TGCAGCGTTCTCGTAGGGACAGGAGCGAACACCGGGGAGCTGTTTTTT,CSVLVGTGANTGELFF
-,TRBJ1-2,-,TRBV7-9,TGTGCCAGCAGTGACACGGGCAGAGCTAACTATGGCTACACCTTC,CASSDTGRANYGYTF
few,TRBJ1-1,-,TRBV19,TGTGCCAGTAGCACCGACGGAGAAGCTTTCTTT,CASSTDGEAFF
-,TRBJ2-3,TRBD2,TRBV7-8,TGTGCCAGCGGCTCTAGGACTAGCGGACTTAGCACAGATACGCAGTATTTT,CASGSRTSGLSTDTQYF
-,TRBJ2-7,TRBD2,TRBV4-3,TGCGCCAGCAGCCAAGGTCGGGGGGGCTCCTACGAGCAGTACTTC,CASSQGRGGSYEQYF
-,TRBJ2-7,-,TRBV10-2,TGCGCCAGCAGTGAGGGGGTCGGAACCTACGAGCAGTACTTC,CASSEGVGTYEQYF
-,TRBJ2-1,TRBD2,TRBV9,TGTGCCAGCAGCGTATTTAGCGGGGGGGACAATGAGCAGTTCTTC,CASSVFSGGDNEQFF
-,TRBJ1-1,-,TRBV27,TGTGCCAGCAGTAAGATGGGTATAGGCACTGAAGCTTTCTTT,CASSKMGIGTEAFF
few,TRBJ2-7,TRBD1,TRBV4-3,TGCGCCAGCAGCCAAACCGGGACAGGGAACGAGCAGTACTTC,CASSQTGTGNEQYF
-,TRBJ2-4,TRBD2,TRBV6-1,TGTGCCAGCAATGACGTCCTACTAGCGGGGGAAAAAAACATTCAGTACTTC,CASNDVLLAGEKNIQYF
few,TRBJ2-1,-,TRBV4-3,TGCGCCAGCAGCCACGATAGGGCCACCGCCCTATACAATGAGCAGTTCTTC,CASSHDRATALYNEQFF
-,TRBJ1-1,-,TRBV4-3,TGCGCCAGCAGCCAAGATTTGGTCCGCAGTCAGAACACTGAAGCTTTCTTT,CASSQDLVRSQNTEAFF
-,TRBJ1-2,TRBD1,TRBV30,TGTGCCTGGAGCCCGGGACAGAACTATGGCTACACCTTC,CAWSPGQNYGYTF
-,TRBJ1-1,-,TRBV30,TGTGCCTGGAGACAGGGCAACACTGAAGCTTTCTTT,CAWRQGNTEAFF
-,TRBJ2-3,TRBD1,TRBV7-3,TGTGCCAGCAGCTTGGGGACAGGGACTAGCACAGATACGCAGTATTTT,CASSLGTGTSTDTQYF
-,TRBJ2-7,TRBD2,TRBV4-3,TGCGCCAGCAGCCAAGGGCGGGGGGTAGGGTACGAGCAGTACTTC,CASSQGRGVGYEQYF
-,TRBJ2-7,TRBD1,TRBV30,TGTGCCTGGAGTGTAACGGCAGGGGGCTACGAGCAGTACTTC,CAWSVTAGGYEQYF
once,TRBJ2-2,-,TRBV9,TGTGCCAGCAGCCCACGGACGACCGGGGAGCTGTTTTTT,CASSPRTTGELFF
-,TRBJ2-7,-,TRBV11-2,TGTGCCAGCAGCTTAACTAGCAACTACGAGCAGTACTTC,CASSLTSNYEQYF
-,TRBJ1-5,TRBD1,TRBV9,TGTGCCAGCAGCCCAGGGGGAGGGGGAGGTCAGCCCCAGCATTTT,CASSPGGGGGQPQHF
-,TRBJ1-5,TRBD1,TRBV29-1,TGCAGCGTTTCCACGGGACAGGGGAATCAGCCCCAGCATTTT,CSVSTGQGNQPQHF
-,TRBJ2-3,TRBD2,TRBV7-3,TGTGCCAGCAGCCTCACCGGGGGGGCCGCCACAGATACGCAGTATTTT,CASSLTGGAATDTQYF
-,TRBJ1-5,-,TRBV5-6,TGTGCCAGCAGCTTGGGTGGCAACCGGAATCAGCCCCAGCATTTT,CASSLGGNRNQPQHF
-,TRBJ2-1,TRBD2,TRBV10-3,TGTGCCATCAGTGAGAGTAGCGGGGGGGAGCAGTTCTTC,CAISESSGGEQFF
few,TRBJ2-7,-,TRBV4-3,TGCGCCAGCAGCCAAGAGACTGCGGAGGCCTACGAGCAGTACTTC,CASSQETAEAYEQYF
few,TRBJ1-6,-,TRBV5-4,TGTGCCAGCAGCCTCGGGGGGACACCCCTCCACTTT,CASSLGGTPLHF
-,TRBJ2-1,-,TRBV27,TGTGCCAGCAGTGTAAACCTACAGGGCAATGAGCAGTTCTTC,CASSVNLQGNEQFF